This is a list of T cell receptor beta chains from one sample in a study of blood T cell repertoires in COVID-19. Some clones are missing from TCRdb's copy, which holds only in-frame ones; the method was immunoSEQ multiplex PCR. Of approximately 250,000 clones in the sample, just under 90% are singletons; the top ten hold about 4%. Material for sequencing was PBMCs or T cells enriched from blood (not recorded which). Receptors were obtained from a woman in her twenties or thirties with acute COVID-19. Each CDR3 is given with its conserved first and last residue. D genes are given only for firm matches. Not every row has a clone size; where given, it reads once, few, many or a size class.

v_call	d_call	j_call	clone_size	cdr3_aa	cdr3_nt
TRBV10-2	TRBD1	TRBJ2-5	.	CASSESPHAGTGGRTQYF	TGCGCCAGCAGTGAGTCCCCTCATGCTGGGACAGGGGGTCGGACCCAGTACTTC
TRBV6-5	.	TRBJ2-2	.	CASSYGGTGELFF	TGTGCCAGCAGTTACGGCGGAACCGGGGAGCTGTTTTTT
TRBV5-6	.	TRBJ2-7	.	CASSLVSHEQYF	TGTGCCAGCAGCTTGGTTTCTCACGAGCAGTACTTC
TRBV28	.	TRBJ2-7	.	CASSLLPHRDTPLCF	TGTGCCAGCAGTTTACTACCCCACCGGGACACCCCTCTTTGCTTC
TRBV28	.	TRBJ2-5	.	CASSQLETQYF	TGTGCCAGCAGTCAACTGGAGACCCAGTACTTC
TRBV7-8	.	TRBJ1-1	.	CASRPDGSRAEAFF	TGTGCCAGCAGACCGGACGGGTCGAGGGCTGAAGCTTTCTTT
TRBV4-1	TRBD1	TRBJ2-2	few	CASSQDVSGQGNTGELFF	TGCGCCAGCAGCCAAGACGTTTCGGGACAGGGGAACACCGGGGAGCTGTTTTTT
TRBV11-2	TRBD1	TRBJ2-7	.	CASDTGETYEQYF	TGTGCCAGCGACACAGGGGAAACCTACGAGCAGTACTTC
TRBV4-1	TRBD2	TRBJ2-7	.	CASSHQSGTSGTGEQYF	TGCGCCAGCAGCCACCAAAGCGGGACTAGCGGGACGGGGGAGCAGTACTTC
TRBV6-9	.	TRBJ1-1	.	CASSYFGFRGSTEAFF	TGTGCCAGCAGTTATTTCGGATTTAGGGGGAGCACTGAAGCTTTCTTT
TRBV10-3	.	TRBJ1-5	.	CAISPTGDQPQHF	TGTGCCATCAGTCCGACAGGAGATCAGCCCCAGCATTTT
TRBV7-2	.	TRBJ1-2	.	CASSHPGGTYGYTF	TGTGCCAGCAGCCACCCGGGGGGTACCTATGGCTACACCTTC
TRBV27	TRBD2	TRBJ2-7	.	CASSLGLESTYEQYF	TGTGCCAGCAGTTTAGGACTAGAGTCAACCTACGAGCAGTACTTC
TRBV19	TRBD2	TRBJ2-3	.	CASSILFGRGTDTQYF	TGTGCCAGTAGTATCCTTTTTGGGCGGGGGACAGATACGCAGTATTTT
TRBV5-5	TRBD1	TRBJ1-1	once	CASSTGQALMNTEAFF	TGTGCCAGCAGCACAGGACAGGCCCTCATGAACACTGAAGCTTTCTTT
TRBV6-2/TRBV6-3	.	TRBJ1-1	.	CASSYSPVTTEAFF	TGTGCCAGCAGTTACTCTCCGGTTACCACTGAAGCTTTCTTT
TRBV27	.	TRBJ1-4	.	CASSLYSNEKLFF	TGTGCCAGCAGTTTATACTCTAATGAAAAACTGTTTTTT
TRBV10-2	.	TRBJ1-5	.	CASSEEDYQPQHF	TGCGCCAGCAGTGAAGAGGATTATCAGCCCCAGCATTTT
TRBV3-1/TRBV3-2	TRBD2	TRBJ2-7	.	CASSQTSGATYEQYF	TGTGCCAGCAGCCAAACTAGCGGAGCAACCTACGAGCAGTACTTC
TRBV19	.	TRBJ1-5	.	CASSPGGHSNQPQHF	TGTGCCAGTAGCCCAGGAGGTCATAGCAATCAGCCCCAGCATTTT
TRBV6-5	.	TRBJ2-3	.	CASTNTDTQYF	TGTGCCAGCACCAACACAGATACGCAGTATTTT
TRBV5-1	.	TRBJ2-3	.	CASRLPAAGTDTQYF	TGCGCCAGCAGGTTGCCTGCGGCGGGTACAGATACGCAGTATTTT
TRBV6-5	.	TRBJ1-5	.	CASSPAGVSQPQHF	TGTGCCAGCAGCCCCGCGGGGGTAAGCCAGCCCCAGCATTTT
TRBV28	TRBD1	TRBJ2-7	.	CASSFTGGSYEQYF	TGTGCCAGCAGTTTTACAGGGGGCTCCTACGAGCAGTACTTC
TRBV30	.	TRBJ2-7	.	CAWSPSVEQYF	TGTGCCTGGAGCCCCTCCGTAGAGCAGTACTTC
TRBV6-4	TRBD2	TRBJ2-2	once	CASSFLAGTNTGELFF	TGTGCCAGCAGTTTTCTAGCGGGAACGAACACCGGGGAGCTGTTTTTT
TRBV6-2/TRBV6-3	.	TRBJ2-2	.	CASSYEGGHTGELFF	TGTGCCAGCAGTTACGAAGGGGGTCACACCGGGGAGCTGTTTTTT
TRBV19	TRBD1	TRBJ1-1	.	CASTKTDRGTEAFF	TGTGCCAGTACCAAAACGGACAGGGGCACTGAAGCTTTCTTT
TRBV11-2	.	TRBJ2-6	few	CASSLTGQSSGANVLTF	TGTGCCAGCAGCTTAACAGGTCAAAGCTCTGGGGCCAACGTCCTGACTTTC
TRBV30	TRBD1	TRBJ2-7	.	CAWSVGPGTETYEQYF	TGTGCCTGGAGTGTAGGACCGGGGACAGAAACCTACGAGCAGTACTTC
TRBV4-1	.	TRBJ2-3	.	CASSLGTGVDTQYF	TGCGCCAGCAGCCTAGGTACGGGGGTGGATACGCAGTATTTT
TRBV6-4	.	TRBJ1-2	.	CASSAEQGPNYGYTF	TGTGCCAGCAGTGCCGAACAGGGCCCTAACTATGGCTACACCTTC
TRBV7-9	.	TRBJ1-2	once	CASSLAGYGYTF	TGTGCCAGCAGCTTAGCCGGGTATGGCTACACCTTC
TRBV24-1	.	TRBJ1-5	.	CATSDFEQPQHF	TGTGCCACCAGTGATTTTGAGCAGCCCCAGCATTTT
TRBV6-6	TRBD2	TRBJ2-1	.	CASSSIAGGTNEQFF	TGTGCCAGCAGTTCGATAGCGGGAGGGACCAATGAGCAGTTCTTC
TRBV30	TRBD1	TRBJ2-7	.	CAWRTGGEQYF	TGTGCCTGGCGGACAGGGGGCGAGCAGTACTTC
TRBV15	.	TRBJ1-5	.	CATSRGGDQPQHF	TGTGCCACCAGCAGGGGGGGAGATCAGCCCCAGCATTTT
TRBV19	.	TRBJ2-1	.	CASSSPGQSYNEQFF	TGTGCCAGTAGTTCTCCGGGACAATCCTACAATGAGCAGTTCTTC
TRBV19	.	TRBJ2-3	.	CASSNPTGTDTQYF	TGTGCCAGTAGTAATCCAACGGGGACAGATACGCAGTATTTT
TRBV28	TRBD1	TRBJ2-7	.	CACSTGINTYEQYF	TGTGCCTGCTCGACAGGGATAAACACCTACGAGCAGTACTTC
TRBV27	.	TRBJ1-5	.	CASSSDSFGNQPQHF	TGTGCCAGCAGTTCCGACAGTTTCGGCAATCAGCCCCAGCATTTT
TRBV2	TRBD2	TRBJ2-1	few	CASRVGGTSGTNEQFF	TGTGCCAGCAGAGTTGGTGGGACTAGCGGGACCAATGAGCAGTTCTTC